These 18 T cell receptor beta chains were sequenced from one sample in a study of T cells after yellow fever vaccination. TCRdb itself ran the 5' RACE reads through MiXCR, one entry per CDR3 protein. The sample contains about 580,000 distinct CDR3 sequences, roughly a sixth of which appear only once. The sequencing used PBMCs, collected about 5 days after the first yellow fever vaccination. These receptor sequences come from a man aged 18 to 29 who received the YFV17D yellow fever vaccine.

In this sample, this clonotype turned up a few times. The V call is TRBV19, the J call TRBJ2-2; perhaps D is TRBD1 or TRBD2 (5 bases each). Per germline, CDR1 LNHDA and CDR2 SQIVND (reference sequence). The length of the CDR3 is 12 residues. Deletions cut 6 bases from V and 6 bases from J, with 8 bases between. This chain's CDR3 is CASRLGAGELFF. The DNA for the CDR3 is TGTGCCAGTAGACTGGGGGCCGGGGAGCTGTTTTTT.

V and J are TRBV28 and TRBJ2-1; the D call may be TRBD1 or TRBD2 (7 bases each). The ends were cut back, 6 bases at V and 10 bases at J, with 22 bases in the middle. This CDR3 comprises 15 residues. The V gene's germline CDR1 is MDHEN and CDR2 SYDVKM. This chain's CDR3 is CASSRPRGEGEEQFF. CDR3 in DNA: TGTGCCAGCAGCCGACCCAGGGGGGAGGGAGAAGAGCAGTTCTTC.

The V gene is TRBV7-2, the J gene TRBJ2-7, with no clear D. This CDR3 is 13 amino acids long. Germline lookup yields CDR1 SGHTA and CDR2 FQGNSA. Trimming stripped 2 bases from V and 2 bases from J, with 7 bases between. CDR3 sequence (DNA): TGTGCCAGCAGCTTAAGCGCAGCCTACGAGCAGTACTTC. Protein product: CASSLSAAYEQYF.

The rearrangement uses TRBV3-1 and TRBJ2-1, with D uncertain. Trimming took 2 bases from V and 13 from J, leaving 12 bases between them. CDR1 and CDR2 from the germline V gene are LGHDT and YNNKEL (reference sequence). The CDR3 spans 12 residues. As DNA, the CDR3 is TGTGCCAGCAGCCAAACTCCTCCCATCCAGTTCTTC. Protein sequence: CASSQTPPIQFF.

This sequence joins TRBV27 and TRBJ1-2, with 10 bases identical to TRBD1. There are 14 residues in the CDR3. Per the germline V gene, CDR1 is MNHEY and CDR2 is SMNVEV (reference sequence). Losses at the gene ends were 5 bases for V and 3 bases for J; bases not matched to a gene: 3. The CDR3 DNA is TGTGCCAGCAGTACGGACAGGGGGGACTATGGCTACACCTTC. This gives the protein CASSTDRGDYGYTF.

The V gene is TRBV6-1, the J gene TRBJ2-7, with D possibly matching TRBD1 (6 bases). The CDR3 has 16 amino acids. Germline CDR1 is MNHNS and CDR2 is SASEGT. V lost 3 bases to trimming and J lost 2 bases, with 17 bases between them. The DNA for the CDR3 is TGTGCCAGCAGTGAGGACAGTTTCCACCCAGCCTACGAGCAGTACGTC. Amino acids: CASSEDSFHPAYEQYV.

Remarks on this clonotype: A junction end diverges from the germline sequence, so it may reflect a read error. CDR3 amino acids: CSSALGGMRETQYF. The CDR3 DNA follows: TGCTCCAGCGCCCTTGGGGGGATGAGGGAGACCCAGTACTTC. The V and J genes are TRBV5-1 and TRBJ2-5; D possibly corresponds to TRBD2 (6 bases). The CDR3 length is 14 residues. CDR1 is SGHRS, CDR2 YFSETQ, per germline.

The V gene is TRBV7-2, the J gene TRBJ2-5; D is possibly TRBD1 (5 bases). Germline CDR1 is SGHTA and CDR2 is FQGNSA. This CDR3 is built from 16 residues. V lost 5 bases and J lost 4, with 20 bases in between. DNA of the CDR3: TGTGCCAGCAGCCTCCCCTGGGCAGGGATGGGAGAGACCCAGTACTTC. This translates into CASSLPWAGMGETQYF.

This clonotype has at least ten counts. The genes are TRBV29-1 and TRBJ2-4; the D is unclear. Germline CDR1 is SQVTM and CDR2 is ANQGSEA. V dropped 7 bases and J dropped 5 bases, with 9 bases sitting between them. The CDR3 sequence is 11 residues long. The CDR3 sequence is CSARHQNIQYF. CDR3 nucleotide sequence: TGCAGCGCCCGACACCAAAACATTCAGTACTTC. The complete variable domain, with remaining parts taken from reference TRBV29-1 and TRBJ2-4, reads SAVISQKPSRDICQRGTSLTIQCQVDSQVTMMFWYRQQPGQSLTLIATANQGSEATYESGFVIDKFPISRPNLTFSTLTVSNMSPEDSSIYLCSARHQNIQYFGAGTRLSVL.

This chain uses TRBV6-1 with TRBJ2-5; possibly TRBD2 for D (6 bases). Trimming shortened V by 6 bases and J by 5 bases, and 16 bases separated the two germline ends. This CDR3 spans 14 amino acids. Germline lookup yields CDR1 MNHNS and CDR2 SASEGT. CDR3 amino acids: CASRRGTLGETQYF. CDR3 in DNA: TGTGCCAGCAGGCGCGGGACCCTGGGGGAGACCCAGTACTTC.

The rearrangement uses TRBV4-1 and TRBJ2-7, with TRBD1 matching over 7 bases. From germline, CDR1 is MGHRA and CDR2 YSYEKL. After removal of 0 bases from V and 10 bases from J, the junction contained 9 bases not matched to a gene. The CDR3 sequence is 14 residues long. For the CDR3, the DNA is TGCGCCAGCAGCCAAGATGTAGGGACAGTCGACCAGTACGTC. Amino acid sequence: CASSQDVGTVDQYV.

This clonotype was counted a few times. V and J are TRBV7-3 and TRBJ2-2; 7 bases line up with TRBD1. Germline CDR1 and CDR2: SGHTA and FQGTGA. The junction had 3 bases not matched to a gene; V was cut back by 5 bases and J by 3 bases. CDR3 length: 14 residues. DNA for the CDR3: TGTGCCAGCAGCACACAGGGGCACACCGGGGAGCTGTTTTTT. Protein: CASSTQGHTGELFF. Drawing the rest from reference TRBV7-3 and TRBJ2-2, the complete variable domain is GAGVSQTPSNKVTEKGKYVELRCDPISGHTALYWYRQSLGQGPEFLIYFQGTGAADDSGLPNDRFFAVRPEGSVSTLKIQRTERGDSAVYLCASSTQGHTGELFFGEGSRLTVL.

This chain connects TRBV20-1 to TRBJ1-6; 9 positions agree with TRBD1. The CDR3 length is 15 residues. Looked up from germline, CDR1 is DFQATT and CDR2 is SNEGSKA (reference sequence). Germline trimming cut 3 bases from V and 9 bases from J; bases unmatched to any gene: 9. The CDR3 DNA reads TGCAGTGCTAGGACAGGGGGAAGCGGACGTTCACCCCTCCACTTT. This translates into CSARTGGSGRSPLHF.

In this sample, this clonotype turned up a few times. V usage is TRBV7-9 and J usage is TRBJ1-2; tentatively, D is TRBD1 (5 bases). With 5 bases removed from V and 2 bases from J, the gap between germline ends came to 18 bases. Germline lookup yields CDR1 SEHNR and CDR2 FQNEAQ (reference sequence). The CDR3 runs 16 residues. CDR3 bases: TGTGCCAGCAGCCCTGGTTCCGGGGCGGTCAACTATGGCTACACCTTC. Amino acids: CASSPGSGAVNYGYTF.

The chain has TRBV12-3 or TRBV12-4 and TRBJ1-2, with a possible D match to TRBD1 (6 bases). This CDR3 has 13 residues. Trimming cost V 5 bases and J 6 bases, with 13 bases left between them. CDR3 DNA sequence: TGTGCCAGCAGTCCAGGGGTTTTCCATGGCTACACCTTC. Its protein is CASSPGVFHGYTF.

V and J are TRBV6-5 and TRBJ2-1; the D is unclear. CDR1 MNHEY and CDR2 SVGAGI come from the germline V gene. V was pared by 9 bases and J by 7 bases, with 7 bases between. The CDR3 is 10 residues long. Here the CDR3 reads CASGKNEQFF. In DNA, the CDR3 is TGTGCCAGTGGTAAGAATGAGCAGTTCTTC.

This clonotype appeared a few times. The chain has TRBV4-1 and TRBJ2-7, with D possibly being TRBD2 (6 bases). CDR1 MGHRA and CDR2 YSYEKL come from the germline V gene. CDR3 size: 16 residues. V lost 1 base and J 1 base, leaving 14 bases between the germline ends. CDR3 sequence: CASSQVLRGGSYEQYF. Written as DNA, the CDR3 is TGCGCCAGCAGCCAAGTGCTAAGGGGAGGTTCCTACGAGCAGTACTTC.

This clonotype was found a few times. V is TRBV7-3 and J is TRBJ1-6; the D is unclear. The CDR3 length is 13 residues. Between the trimmed V and J ends, which lost 3 bases and 10 bases, there was a span of 10 bases. CDR1 is SGHTA, CDR2 FQGTGA, per germline. The CDR3 is CASSFSGLSPLHF. The CDR3 nucleotides are TGTGCCAGCAGCTTTTCCGGCCTCTCACCCCTCCACTTT. Looking up the rest from reference TRBV7-3 and TRBJ1-6 gives the full variable domain: GAGVSQTPSNKVTEKGKYVELRCDPISGHTALYWYRQSLGQGPEFLIYFQGTGAADDSGLPNDRFFAVRPEGSVSTLKIQRTERGDSAVYLCASSFSGLSPLHFGNGTRLTVT.